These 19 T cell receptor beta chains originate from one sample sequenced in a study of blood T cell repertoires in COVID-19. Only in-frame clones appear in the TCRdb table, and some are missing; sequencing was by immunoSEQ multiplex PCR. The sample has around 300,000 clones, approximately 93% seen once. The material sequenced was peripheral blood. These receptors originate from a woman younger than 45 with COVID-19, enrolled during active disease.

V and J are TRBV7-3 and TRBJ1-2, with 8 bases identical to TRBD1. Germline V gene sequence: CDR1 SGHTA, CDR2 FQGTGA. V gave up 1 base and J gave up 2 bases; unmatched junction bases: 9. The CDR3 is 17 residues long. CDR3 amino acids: CASSLKSSPGGNYGYTF. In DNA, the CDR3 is TGTGCCAGCAGCTTAAAATCATCCCCAGGGGGCAACTATGGCTACACCTTC.

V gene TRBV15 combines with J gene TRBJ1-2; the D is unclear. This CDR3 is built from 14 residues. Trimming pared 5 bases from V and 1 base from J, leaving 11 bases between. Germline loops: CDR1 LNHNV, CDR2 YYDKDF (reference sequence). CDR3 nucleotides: TGTGCCACCAGCCCCTTGTACGGTAACTATGGCTACACCTTC. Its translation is CATSPLYGNYGYTF.

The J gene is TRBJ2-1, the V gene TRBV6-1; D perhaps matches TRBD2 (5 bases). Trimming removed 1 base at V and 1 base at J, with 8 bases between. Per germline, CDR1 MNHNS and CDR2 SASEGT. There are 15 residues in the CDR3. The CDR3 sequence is CASSEGSGSYNEQFF. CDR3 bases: TGTGCCAGCAGTGAAGGGAGCGGTTCCTACAATGAGCAGTTCTTC.

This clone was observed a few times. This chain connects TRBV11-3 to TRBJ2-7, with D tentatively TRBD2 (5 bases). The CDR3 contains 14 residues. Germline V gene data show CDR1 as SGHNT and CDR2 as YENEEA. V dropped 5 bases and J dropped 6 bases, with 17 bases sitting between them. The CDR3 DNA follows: TGTGCCAGCAGCGTGGGCGCAGGAGGAAGCGAGCAGTACTTC. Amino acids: CASSVGAGGSEQYF.

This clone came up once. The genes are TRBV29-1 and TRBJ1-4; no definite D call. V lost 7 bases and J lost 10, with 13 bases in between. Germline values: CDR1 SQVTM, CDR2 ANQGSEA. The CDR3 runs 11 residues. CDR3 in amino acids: CSGAGLGKLFF. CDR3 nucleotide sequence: TGCAGCGGGGCTGGGTTAGGAAAACTGTTTTTT.

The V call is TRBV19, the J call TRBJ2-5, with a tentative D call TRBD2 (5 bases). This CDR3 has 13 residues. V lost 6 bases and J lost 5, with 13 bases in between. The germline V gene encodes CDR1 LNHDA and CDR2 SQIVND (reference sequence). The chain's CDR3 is CASSTTTWETQYF. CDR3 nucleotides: TGTGCCAGTAGCACGACTACGTGGGAGACCCAGTACTTC. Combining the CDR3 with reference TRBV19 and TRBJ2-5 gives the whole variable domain DGGITQSPKYLFRKEGQNVTLSCEQNLNHDAMYWYRQDPGQGLRLIYYSQIVNDFQKGDIAEGYSVSREKKESFPLTVTSAQKNPTAFYLCASSTTTWETQYFGPGTRLLVL.

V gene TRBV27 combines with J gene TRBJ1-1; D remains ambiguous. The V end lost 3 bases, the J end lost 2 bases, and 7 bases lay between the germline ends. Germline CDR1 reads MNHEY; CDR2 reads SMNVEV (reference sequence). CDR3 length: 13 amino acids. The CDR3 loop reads CASSFNSNTEAFF. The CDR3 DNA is TGTGCCAGCAGTTTTAACAGCAACACTGAAGCTTTCTTT.

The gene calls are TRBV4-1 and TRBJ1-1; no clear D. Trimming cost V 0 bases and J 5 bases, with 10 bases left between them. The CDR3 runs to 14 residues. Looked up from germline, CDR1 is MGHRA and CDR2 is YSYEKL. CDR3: CASSQDRGSTEAFF. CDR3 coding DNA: TGCGCCAGCAGCCAAGATCGAGGGAGTACTGAAGCTTTCTTT.

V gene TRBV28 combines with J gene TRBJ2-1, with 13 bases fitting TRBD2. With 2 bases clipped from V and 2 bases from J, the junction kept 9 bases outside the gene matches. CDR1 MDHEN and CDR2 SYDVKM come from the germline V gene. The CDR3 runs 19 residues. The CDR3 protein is CASSLTRTSGSWTYNEQFF. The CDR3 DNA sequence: TGTGCCAGCAGTTTAACCAGGACTAGCGGGAGTTGGACCTACAATGAGCAGTTCTTC.

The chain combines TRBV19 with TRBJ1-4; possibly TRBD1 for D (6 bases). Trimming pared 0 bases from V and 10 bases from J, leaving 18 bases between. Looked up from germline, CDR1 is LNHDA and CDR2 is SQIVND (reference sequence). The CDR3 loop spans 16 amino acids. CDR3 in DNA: TGTGCCAGTAGTATAGAGCCGGGACATTCATGGCCAAAACTGTTTTTT. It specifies CASSIEPGHSWPKLFF.

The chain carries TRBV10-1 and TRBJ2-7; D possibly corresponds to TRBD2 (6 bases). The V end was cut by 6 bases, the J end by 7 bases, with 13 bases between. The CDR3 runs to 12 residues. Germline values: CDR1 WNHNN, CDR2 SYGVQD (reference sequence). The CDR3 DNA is TGCGCCAGCAGGGGCGGGGACGGAGAGCAGTACTTC. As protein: CASRGGDGEQYF.

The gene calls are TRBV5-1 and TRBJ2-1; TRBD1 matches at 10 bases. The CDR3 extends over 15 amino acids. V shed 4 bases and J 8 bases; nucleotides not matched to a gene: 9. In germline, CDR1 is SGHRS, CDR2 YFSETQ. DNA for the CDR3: TGCGCCAGCAGCCTTCGACAGGGGGCTAGGGATGAGCAGTTCTTC. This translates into CASSLRQGARDEQFF. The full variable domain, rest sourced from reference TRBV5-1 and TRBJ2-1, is KAGVTQTPRYLIKTRGQQVTLSCSPISGHRSVSWYQQTPGQGLQFLFEYFSETQRNKGNFPGRFSGRQFSNSRSEMNVSTLELGDSALYLCASSLRQGARDEQFFGPGTRLTVL.

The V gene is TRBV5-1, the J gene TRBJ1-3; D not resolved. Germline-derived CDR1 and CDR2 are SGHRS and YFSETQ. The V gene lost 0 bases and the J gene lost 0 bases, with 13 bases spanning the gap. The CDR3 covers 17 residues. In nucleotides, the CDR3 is TGCGCCAGCAGCTTGGCCGGAGGCGCCCGCTCTGGAAACACCATATATTTT. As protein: CASSLAGGARSGNTIYF.

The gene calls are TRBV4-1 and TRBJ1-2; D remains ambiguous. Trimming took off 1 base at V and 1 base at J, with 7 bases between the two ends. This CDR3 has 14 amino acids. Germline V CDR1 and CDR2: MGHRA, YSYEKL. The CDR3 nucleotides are TGCGCCAGCAGCCAAGTTCTCAGTAACTATGGCTACACCTTC. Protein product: CASSQVLSNYGYTF.

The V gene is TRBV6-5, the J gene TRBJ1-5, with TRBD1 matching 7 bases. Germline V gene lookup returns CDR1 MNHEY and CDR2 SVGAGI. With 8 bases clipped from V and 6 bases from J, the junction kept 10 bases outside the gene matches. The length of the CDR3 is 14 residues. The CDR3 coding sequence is TGTGCCAGCGTGGAGGGGGCTAAGGTTCAGCCCCAGCATTTT. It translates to CASVEGAKVQPQHF.

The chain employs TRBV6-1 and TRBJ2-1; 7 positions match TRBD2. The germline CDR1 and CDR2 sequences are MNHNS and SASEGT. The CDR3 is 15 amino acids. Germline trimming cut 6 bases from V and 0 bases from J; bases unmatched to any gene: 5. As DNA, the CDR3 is TGTGCCAGCAGGAAGGCGGGGGACTCCTACAATGAGCAGTTCTTC. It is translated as CASRKAGDSYNEQFF.

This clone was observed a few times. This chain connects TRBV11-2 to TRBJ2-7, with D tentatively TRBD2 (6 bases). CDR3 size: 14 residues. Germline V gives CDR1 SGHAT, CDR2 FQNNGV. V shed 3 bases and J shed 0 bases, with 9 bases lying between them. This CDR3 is CASSFGTFSYEQYF. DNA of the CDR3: TGTGCCAGCAGCTTCGGGACTTTCTCCTACGAGCAGTACTTC.

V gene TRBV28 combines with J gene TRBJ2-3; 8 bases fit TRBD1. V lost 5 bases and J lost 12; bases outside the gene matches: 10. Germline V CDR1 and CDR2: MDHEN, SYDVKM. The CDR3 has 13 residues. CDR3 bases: TGTGCCAGCAGTCCCCCCGGGACAGGTAACCAGTATTTT. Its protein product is CASSPPGTGNQYF.

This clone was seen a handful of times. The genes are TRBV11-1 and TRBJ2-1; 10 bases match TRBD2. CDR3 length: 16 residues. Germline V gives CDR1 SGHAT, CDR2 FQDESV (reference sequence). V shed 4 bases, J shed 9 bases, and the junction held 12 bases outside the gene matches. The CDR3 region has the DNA TGTGCCAGCAGCTCCTCGAGGCTAGCGGGAGTCCTTGAGCAGTTCTTC. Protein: CASSSSRLAGVLEQFF.